The 18 T cell receptor beta chains presented below share a single source sample, sequenced in a study of Graves' ophthalmopathy and Graves' hyperthyroidism. RNA transcripts yielded amplified TCR beta CDR3 regions. Scientists carried out first-round RT-PCR using HTBI primers and then a second-round multiplex PCR. TCRdb recomputed calls from the multiplex PCR reads with MiXCR, one row per CDR3 protein. The sample contains about 600,000 distinct CDR3 sequences, just under 40% of which appear only once. Input material: peripheral blood or thyroid tissue (not recorded which). The receptors derive from an adult man with Graves' hyperthyroidism.

This clonotype was picked up many times. The chain joins TRBV11-2 to TRBJ2-7; 13 bases map to TRBD2. V shed 5 bases and J 2 bases; nucleotides not matched to a gene: 12. Germline CDR1 reads SGHAT; CDR2 reads FQNNGV. This CDR3 has 18 residues. The CDR3 is CASSKAVLAGGTPYEQYF. The CDR3 DNA reads TGTGCCAGCAGCAAAGCCGTACTAGCGGGAGGGACACCCTACGAGCAGTACTTC.

The rearrangement uses TRBV27 and TRBJ1-5; 7 bases agree with TRBD1. J gave up 6 bases and V 8 bases, and 13 bases lay outside the gene matches. From germline, CDR1 is MNHEY and CDR2 SMNVEV (reference sequence). The CDR3 has 15 residues. The CDR3 DNA is TGTGCCAGCCATCCCCGGGGGGGGGACAGTCAGCCCCAGCATTTT. Its protein product is CASHPRGGDSQPQHF.

The chain joins TRBV7-2 to TRBJ1-2; 8 nucleotides align to TRBD1. Trimming cost V 5 bases and J 2 bases; bases outside gene matches: 16. This CDR3 region has 18 residues. The germline V gene has CDR1 SGHTA and CDR2 FQGNSA. CDR3 protein: CASSTYTGGETGNYGYTF. CDR3 nucleotide sequence: TGTGCCAGCAGCACCTATACAGGGGGAGAGACAGGGAACTATGGCTACACCTTC.

This clonotype was detected many times. This chain uses TRBV7-6 with TRBJ2-7; D perhaps matches TRBD1 (6 bases). Germline CDR1 and CDR2: SGHVS and FNYEAQ. This CDR3 region has 18 residues. Trimming removed 1 base at V and 4 bases at J, with 23 bases between. The CDR3 DNA follows: TGTGCCAGCAGCTTAGTAGGAGCCAGGGGCGATAATATGTACGAGCAGTACTTC. This codes for CASSLVGARGDNMYEQYF.

Regarding this clonotype: A much bigger clone sits one base away, suggesting this may be a read error. The V call is TRBV6-6, the J call TRBJ1-1; weak D call: TRBD1 (6 bases). This CDR3 has 16 residues. Deletions cut 6 bases from V and 3 bases from J, with 20 bases between. The germline V gene has CDR1 MNHNY and CDR2 SVGAGI (reference sequence). CDR3 sequence: CASRTRGTSMDTEAFF. The CDR3 bases are TGTGCCAGCAGGACGAGGGGGACTTCTATGGACACTGAAGCTTTCTTT.

There are many counts of this clonotype. The V and J genes are TRBV10-3 and TRBJ2-7; D gene uncertain. Trimming stripped 0 bases from V and 1 base from J, with 10 bases between. Germline assignment: CDR1 ENHRY and CDR2 SYGVKD. The CDR3 length is 15 residues. The CDR3 region has the DNA TGTGCCATCAGTGAGTCACAAAGGGTATCCTACGAGCAGTACTTC. Translation gives CAISESQRVSYEQYF.

The sample holds many counts of this clonotype. V is TRBV6-5 and J is TRBJ2-2, with D possibly matching TRBD2 (5 bases). The CDR3 is 14 residues long. CDR1 is MNHEY and CDR2 is SVGAGI in the germline V gene. V gave up 5 bases and J gave up 3 bases, with 10 bases separating them. The CDR3 DNA is TGTGCCAGCAGTCCACGGGGTCACACCGGGGAGCTGTTTTTT. It yields the protein CASSPRGHTGELFF.

This clonotype was recorded a few times. The genes are TRBV12-3 or TRBV12-4 and TRBJ2-2; tentatively, D is TRBD1 or TRBD2 (5 bases each). The CDR3 sequence is 15 residues long. The CDR3 here is CASGPGQPNTGELFF. For the CDR3, the DNA is TGTGCTAGTGGCCCGGGGCAGCCGAACACCGGGGAGCTGTTTTTT.

This clonotype was detected a few times. CDR3 in DNA: TGTGCCAGCAGCGTAGCCGGCGGCTCTGGGGCCAACGTCCTGACTTTC. This translates into CASSVAGGSGANVLTF. The chain joins TRBV9 to TRBJ2-6; no clear D. Germline lookup yields CDR1 SGDLS and CDR2 YYNGEE. This CDR3 contains 16 residues. The V end was cut by 0 bases, the J end by 0 bases, with 7 bases between.

The gene calls are TRBV20-1 and TRBJ1-6; D gene unclear. Germline V gene sequence: CDR1 DFQATT, CDR2 SNEGSKA (reference sequence). V lost 2 bases to trimming and J lost 13 bases, with 18 bases between them. The CDR3 loop spans 14 amino acids. The CDR3 DNA is TGCAGTGCTAGACGACCGGGTCTGGATCAGCCCCTCCACTTT. Its protein is CSARRPGLDQPLHF.

The chain links TRBV7-3 to TRBJ1-1; D unresolved. Germline CDR1 reads SGHTA; CDR2 reads FQGTGA. This CDR3 spans 15 amino acids. Trimming took off 2 bases at V and 1 base at J, with 11 bases between the two ends. CDR3: CASSLGWEGNTEAFF. The CDR3 bases are TGTGCCAGCAGCTTAGGTTGGGAAGGGAACACTGAAGCTTTCTTT. Supplemented by reference TRBV7-3 and TRBJ1-1, the full variable domain reads GAGVSQTPSNKVTEKGKYVELRCDPISGHTALYWYRQSLGQGPEFLIYFQGTGAADDSGLPNDRFFAVRPEGSVSTLKIQRTERGDSAVYLCASSLGWEGNTEAFFGQGTRLTVV.

About this clonotype itself: One end of the junction does not line up with germline, which may come from a read error. The rearrangement uses TRBV5-1 and TRBJ2-3; D possibly corresponds to TRBD2 (6 bases). The CDR3 has 15 residues. Germline assignment: CDR1 SGHRS and CDR2 YFSETQ. CDR3 nucleotide sequence: TGTGCCAGCAGCGCCTTAGCGGCTAGCACAGATACGCAGTATTTT. Translating gives CASSALAASTDTQYF.

This clonotype appeared many times. Here the CDR3 reads CSAVEGRGTDTQYF. CDR3 nucleotides: TGCAGCGCAGTCGAGGGAAGGGGGACAGATACGCAGTATTTT. The chain recombines TRBV29-1 with TRBJ2-3; D possibly corresponds to TRBD1 (6 bases). This CDR3 spans 14 amino acids. The V end lost 7 bases, the J end lost 3 bases, and 17 bases lay between the germline ends. Germline V CDR1 and CDR2: SQVTM, ANQGSEA.

This clonotype appeared a single time. The chain has TRBV29-1 and TRBJ2-7; 8 bases are shared with TRBD1. The ends lost 8 bases at V and 3 bases at J; junction bases unmatched: 6. The CDR3 spans 12 residues. In germline, CDR1 is SQVTM, CDR2 ANQGSEA. CDR3 residues: CSSYGTGYEQYF. The CDR3 DNA follows: TGCAGCAGTTACGGGACAGGCTACGAGCAGTACTTC.

With respect to this clonotype: A much larger clone lies one base from this, so it may be a read error. This chain uses TRBV12-3 or TRBV12-4 with TRBJ2-7; perhaps TRBD2 as D (6 bases). The V end lost 7 bases, the J end lost 4 bases, and 17 bases lay between the germline ends. This CDR3 region has 14 residues. The CDR3: CASKSTGAPYEQYF. The CDR3, as DNA: TGTGCCAGCAAAAGTACGGGAGCTCCTTACGAGCAGTACTTC.

This clonotype was observed a handful of times. The chain joins TRBV2 to TRBJ2-3; D unresolved. The CDR3 sequence is 12 residues long. Trimming shortened V by 6 bases and J by 2 bases, and 6 bases separated the two germline ends. CDR1 is SNHLY and CDR2 is FYNNEI in the germline V gene. The CDR3 reads CASSGFTDTQYF. The CDR3 DNA sequence: TGTGCCAGCAGCGGCTTCACAGATACGCAGTATTTT.

The chain combines TRBV13 with TRBJ2-3; D call uncertain. V was shortened by 2 bases and J by 0 bases, with 12 bases between the two germline ends. The CDR3 has 16 residues. Germline V gene sequence: CDR1 PRHDT, CDR2 FYEKMQ (reference sequence). CDR3 DNA sequence: TGTGCCAGCAGCTTATACCACAGTCTTAGCACAGATACGCAGTATTTT. As protein: CASSLYHSLSTDTQYF.

The chain employs TRBV9 and TRBJ2-3; D tentatively fits TRBD1 or TRBD2 (5 bases each). Trimming pared 0 bases from V and 0 bases from J, leaving 8 bases between. This CDR3 has 15 amino acids. In germline, CDR1 is SGDLS, CDR2 YYNGEE. CDR3 protein: CASSVGGGSTDTQYF. CDR3 nucleotide sequence: TGTGCCAGCAGCGTAGGTGGGGGAAGCACAGATACGCAGTATTTT.